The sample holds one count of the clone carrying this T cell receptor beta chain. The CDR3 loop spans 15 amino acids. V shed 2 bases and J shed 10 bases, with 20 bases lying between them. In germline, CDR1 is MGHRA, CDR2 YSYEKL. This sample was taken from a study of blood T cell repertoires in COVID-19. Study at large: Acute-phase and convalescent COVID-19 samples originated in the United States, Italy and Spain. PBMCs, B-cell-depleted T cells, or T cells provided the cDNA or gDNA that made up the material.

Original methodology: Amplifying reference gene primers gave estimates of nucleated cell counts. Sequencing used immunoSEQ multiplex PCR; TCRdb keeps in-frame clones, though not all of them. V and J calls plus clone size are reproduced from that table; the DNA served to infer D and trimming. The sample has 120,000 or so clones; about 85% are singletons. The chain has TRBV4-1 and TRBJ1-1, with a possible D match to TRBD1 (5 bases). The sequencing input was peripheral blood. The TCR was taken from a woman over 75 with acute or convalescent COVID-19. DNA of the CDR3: TGCGCCAGCAGCCAACCCGACCCTGGGGCCCCGTCAGCTTTCTTT. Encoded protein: CASSQPDPGAPSAFF.